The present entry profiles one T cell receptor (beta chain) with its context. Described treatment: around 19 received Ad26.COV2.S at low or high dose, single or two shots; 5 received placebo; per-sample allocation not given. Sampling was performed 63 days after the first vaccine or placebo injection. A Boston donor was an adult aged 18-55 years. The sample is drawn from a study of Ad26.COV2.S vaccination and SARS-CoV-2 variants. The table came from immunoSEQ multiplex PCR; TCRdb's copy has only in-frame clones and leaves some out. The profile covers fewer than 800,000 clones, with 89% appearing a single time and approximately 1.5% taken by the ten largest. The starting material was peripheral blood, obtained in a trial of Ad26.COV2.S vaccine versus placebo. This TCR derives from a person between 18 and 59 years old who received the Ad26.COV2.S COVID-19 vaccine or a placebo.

CDR3 bases: TGTGCCAGCAGTTACCGGGCAGACCGGCATTTT. Translating it yields CASSYRADRHF. The chain employs TRBV12-3 or TRBV12-4 and TRBJ1-5; D gene unclear. This CDR3 has 11 residues. V dropped 4 bases and J dropped 15 bases, with 13 bases sitting between them.